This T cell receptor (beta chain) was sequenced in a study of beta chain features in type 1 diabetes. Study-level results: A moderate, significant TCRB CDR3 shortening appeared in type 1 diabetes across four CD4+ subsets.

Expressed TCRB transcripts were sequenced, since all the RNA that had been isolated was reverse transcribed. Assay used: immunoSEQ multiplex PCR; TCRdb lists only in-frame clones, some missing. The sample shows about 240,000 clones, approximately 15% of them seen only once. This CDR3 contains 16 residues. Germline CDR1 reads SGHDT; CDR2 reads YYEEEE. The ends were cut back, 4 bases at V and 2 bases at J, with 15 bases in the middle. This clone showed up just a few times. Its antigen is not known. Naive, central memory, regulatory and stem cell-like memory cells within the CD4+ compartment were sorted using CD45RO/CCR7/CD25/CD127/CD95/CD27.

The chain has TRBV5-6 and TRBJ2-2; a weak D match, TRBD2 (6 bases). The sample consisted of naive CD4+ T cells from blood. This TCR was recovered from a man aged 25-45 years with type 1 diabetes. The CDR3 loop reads CASSPRAGTNTGELFF. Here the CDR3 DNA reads TGTGCCAGCAGCCCACGAGCCGGGACTAACACCGGGGAGCTGTTTTTT.